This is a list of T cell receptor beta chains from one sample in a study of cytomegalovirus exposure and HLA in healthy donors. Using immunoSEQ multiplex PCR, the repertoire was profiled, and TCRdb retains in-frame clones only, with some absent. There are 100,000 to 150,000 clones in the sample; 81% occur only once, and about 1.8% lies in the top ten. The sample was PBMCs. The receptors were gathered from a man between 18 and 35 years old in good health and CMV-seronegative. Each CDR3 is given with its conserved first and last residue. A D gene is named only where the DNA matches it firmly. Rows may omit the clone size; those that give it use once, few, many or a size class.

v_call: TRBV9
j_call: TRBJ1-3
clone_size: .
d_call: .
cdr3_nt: TGTGCCAGCAGCGTAGAAGCTACTAACTCTGGAAACACCATATATTTT
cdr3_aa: CASSVEATNSGNTIYF

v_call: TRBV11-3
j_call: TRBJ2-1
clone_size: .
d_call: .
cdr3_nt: TGTGCCAGCGGATGGGGGGGGCGATACAATGAGCAGTTCTTC
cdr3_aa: CASGWGGRYNEQFF

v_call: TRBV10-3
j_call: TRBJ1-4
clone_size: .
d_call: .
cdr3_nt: TGTGCCATCAGTGAGGGAGGGTTGGATAATGAAAAACTGTTTTTT
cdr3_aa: CAISEGGLDNEKLFF

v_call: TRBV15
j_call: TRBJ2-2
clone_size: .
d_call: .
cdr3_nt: TGTGCCACCAGCAGGGACTCACCTGGGACCGGGGAGCTGTTTTTT
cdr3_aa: CATSRDSPGTGELFF

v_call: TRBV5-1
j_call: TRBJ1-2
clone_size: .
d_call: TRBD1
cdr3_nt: TGCGCCAGCAGCGTGGACAGGGGCCGCTTTGGCTACACCTTC
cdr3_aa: CASSVDRGRFGYTF

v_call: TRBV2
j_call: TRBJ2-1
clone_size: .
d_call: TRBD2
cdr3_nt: TGTGCCAGCCTCGAACCCATGGCTAGCGGGGTTTTCAATGAGCAGTTCTTC
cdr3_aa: CASLEPMASGVFNEQFF

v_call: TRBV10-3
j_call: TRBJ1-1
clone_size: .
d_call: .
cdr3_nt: TGTGCCATCGGGAGTTCCAACACTGAAGCTTTCTTT
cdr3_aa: CAIGSSNTEAFF

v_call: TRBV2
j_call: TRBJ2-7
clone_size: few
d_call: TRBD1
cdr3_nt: TGTGCCAGCAAAAGTATAAGACAGGGGGGGAGCGAGCAGTACTTC
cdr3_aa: CASKSIRQGGSEQYF

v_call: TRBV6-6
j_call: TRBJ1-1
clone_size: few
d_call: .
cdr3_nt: TGTGCCAGCCGCAAAGGGGGGAACACTGAAGCTTTCTTT
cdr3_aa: CASRKGGNTEAFF

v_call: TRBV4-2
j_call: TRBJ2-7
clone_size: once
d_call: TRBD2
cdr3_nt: TGTGCCAGCAGCCAAGAGCGTCTCGGGGGGGACTACGAGCAGTACTTC
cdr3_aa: CASSQERLGGDYEQYF

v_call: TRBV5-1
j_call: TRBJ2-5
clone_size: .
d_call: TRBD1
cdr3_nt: TGCGCCAGCAGCCTAGGACAGGGGGGAGAGACCCAGTACTTC
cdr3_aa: CASSLGQGGETQYF

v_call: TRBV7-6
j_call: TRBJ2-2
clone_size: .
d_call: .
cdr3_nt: TGCGGGGTGTCGAACACCGGGGAGCTGTTTTTT
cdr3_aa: CGVSNTGELFF

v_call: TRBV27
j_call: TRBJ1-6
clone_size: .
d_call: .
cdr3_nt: TGTGCCAGCAGGCATATCGAAGCGGGAGGGAATAATTCACCCCTCCACTTT
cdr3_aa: CASRHIEAGGNNSPLHF

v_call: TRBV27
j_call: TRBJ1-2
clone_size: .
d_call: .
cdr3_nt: TGTGCCAGCAGTCCCCGCGGGAGGGCGAGTAACTATGGCTACACCTTC
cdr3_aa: CASSPRGRASNYGYTF